This TCR beta chain originates from a study of cytomegalovirus exposure and HLA in healthy donors. Overall study: Earlier results showed approximately 110 million unique TCR beta sequences derived from 150 million to 200 million T cells.

Comments on this clone: The target antigen is unknown.

This CDR3 region has 13 residues. With V trimmed by 0 bases and J by 9 bases, 3 bases remained unmatched. In germline, CDR1 is SGHTA, CDR2 FQGNSA. Study-wide points: Overall, approximately 180 TCR beta chains were annotated as cytomegalovirus-associated. Reportedly, diagnosis of cytomegalovirus status by the classifier showed high specificity and sensitivity. In a later analysis, specific HLA alleles were associated with under 20,000 TCR beta sequences at a 0.05 false discovery rate.

With 60 Vbeta and 13 Jbeta primers, the PCR was carried out. Libraries were prepared by immunoSEQ multiplex PCR; TCRdb keeps only in-frame clonotypes and omits some of them. The profile shows about 95,000 clones, about 80% of them singletons. The sample taken for sequencing was PBMCs. The TCR sequence derives from a man aged 30-40 years in good health and CMV-seropositive. The V call is TRBV7-2, the J call TRBJ2-7, with TRBD2 matching 9 bases. CDR3: CASSLAQGLAQYF. CDR3 in DNA: TGTGCCAGCAGCTTAGCGCAGGGACTAGCGCAGTACTTC.